Shown below are 5 T cell receptor beta chains from a single sample sequenced in a study of blood T cell repertoires in COVID-19. Produced via immunoSEQ multiplex PCR; TCRdb's table is partial and in-frame only. The sample comprises under 300,000 clones, around 89% of which are singletons, and roughly 3.9% rests with the top ten. The sequencing sample was made of peripheral blood. These receptors all stem from a woman aged 40-49 years with acute or convalescent COVID-19.

This chain links TRBV24-1 with TRBJ2-1; maybe TRBD1 (6 bases). Germline CDR1 reads KGHDR; CDR2 reads SFDVKD. V shed 6 bases and J shed 6 bases, with 14 bases lying between them. The CDR3 is 14 residues long. CDR3 coding DNA: TGTGCCACCAGTAGATTGGGGGCTAGCAATGAGCAGTTCTTC. Its protein product is CATSRLGASNEQFF.

The chain combines TRBV11-2 with TRBJ1-2; 7 positions agree with TRBD1. The ends lost 0 bases at V and 5 bases at J; junction bases unmatched: 3. The germline V gene encodes CDR1 SGHAT and CDR2 FQNNGV. This CDR3 has 14 residues. The CDR3 is CASSLDTGVYGYTF. In nucleotides, the CDR3 is TGTGCCAGCAGCTTAGATACAGGGGTATATGGCTACACCTTC.

This chain uses TRBV21-1 with TRBJ1-4; the table's D call, TRBD1, has no DNA check behind it. TRBV21-1 is noted as a pseudogene. This CDR3 region has 17 residues. CDR3 DNA: TGTGCCAGCAGCCCTCAACGCCAGGTGGCAACTAATGAAAAACTGTTTTTT. Protein sequence: CASSPQRQVATNEKLFF.

The sample holds one count of this clone. The rearrangement uses TRBV7-2 and TRBJ2-5; 7 nucleotides agree with TRBD2. CDR3 length: 13 amino acids. The germline CDR1 and CDR2 sequences are SGHTA and FQGNSA. V lost 5 bases and J lost 8; bases outside the gene matches: 8. This chain's CDR3 is CASSRRRGETQYF. CDR3 sequence (DNA): TGTGCCAGCAGCCGACGCCGGGGGGAAACCCAGTACTTC.

The CDR3 reads CAWSVSPSEGGYTF. The CDR3 DNA follows: TGTGCCTGGAGTGTATCCCCTTCAGAGGGCGGCTACACCTTC. The rearrangement joins TRBV30 to TRBJ1-2; D is undetermined. Germline V lookup: CDR1 GTSNPN, CDR2 SVGIG (reference sequence). The CDR3 has 14 amino acids. V dropped 0 bases and J dropped 8 bases, with 16 bases sitting between them.